The rows below give T cell receptor beta chains drawn from one sample of a study of blood T cell repertoires in COVID-19. The protocol was immunoSEQ multiplex PCR, while the TCRdb copy is restricted to in-frame clones and leaves out a portion. The sample includes 200,000 to 300,000 clones, roughly 86% of them seen just once. The sequencing input was PBMCs or T cells enriched from blood (not recorded which). These receptors were collected from a woman aged 18-29 years who had recovered from COVID-19. Both conserved end residues are part of each CDR3. The order of the fields is J gene, D gene, clone size, V gene, CDR3 DNA, CDR3 protein. A D gene is named only where the DNA matches it firmly. Size is omitted from some rows. Given values are once, few, many or a class for expanded clones.

J: TRBJ2-3
D: TRBD2
size: NA
V: TRBV2
DNA: TGTGCCAGCAGTGACCCTTCTCGGGCGGGGGGCACAGATACGCAGTATTTT
CDR3: CASSDPSRAGGTDTQYF

J: TRBJ1-3
D: TRBD1
size: NA
V: TRBV7-9
DNA: TGTGCCAGCAGCCCCACGGGACAGAGAGGAAACACCATATATTTT
CDR3: CASSPTGQRGNTIYF

J: TRBJ2-3
D: NA
size: NA
V: TRBV3-1/TRBV3-2
DNA: TGTGCCAGCAGCACCTTGTTAGAGGATACGCAGTATTTT
CDR3: CASSTLLEDTQYF

J: TRBJ1-6
D: NA
size: NA
V: TRBV28
DNA: TGTGCCAGCAGTTTGCCTTACAGCCAAGTCCACTTT
CDR3: CASSLPYSQVHF

J: TRBJ2-5
D: TRBD1
size: NA
V: TRBV5-4
DNA: TGTGCCAGCAGCAGGGACAGGGAACAAGAGACCCAGTACTTC
CDR3: CASSRDREQETQYF

J: TRBJ2-3
D: TRBD2
size: NA
V: TRBV5-1
DNA: TGCGCCAGCACCCAACCGACTAGCGGGAGGTCACACACAGATACGCAGTATTTT
CDR3: CASTQPTSGRSHTDTQYF

J: TRBJ2-2
D: TRBD2
size: NA
V: TRBV4-1
DNA: TGCGCCAGCAGCCAAGAACGCGGCCTAGCGGTTCGTAATACCGGGGAGCTGTTTTTT
CDR3: CASSQERGLAVRNTGELFF

J: TRBJ1-2
D: TRBD1
size: NA
V: TRBV12-3/TRBV12-4
DNA: TGTGCCAGCGGGACAGGGGTTGACTATGGCTACACCTTC
CDR3: CASGTGVDYGYTF

J: TRBJ2-7
D: NA
size: NA
V: TRBV19
DNA: TGTGCCAGTAGTCGCCTCTCGGGGAATCCCCACGAGCAGTACTTC
CDR3: CASSRLSGNPHEQYF

J: TRBJ2-2
D: TRBD1
size: NA
V: TRBV9
DNA: TGTGCCAGCAACCTAGGACAGGGCGCGAACACCGGGGAGCTGTTTTTT
CDR3: CASNLGQGANTGELFF

J: TRBJ2-1
D: NA
size: NA
V: TRBV10-2
DNA: TGCGCCAGCAGTGAGTCCGATGAGCAGTTCTTC
CDR3: CASSESDEQFF

J: TRBJ1-2
D: TRBD1
size: once
V: TRBV7-2
DNA: TGTGCCAGCAGCTTAACGACAGGGGGCTATGGCTACACCTTC
CDR3: CASSLTTGGYGYTF

J: TRBJ1-4
D: NA
size: NA
V: TRBV6-5
DNA: TGTGCCAGCAGTCCGACAGGAGCCAGAGAAAAACTGTTTTTT
CDR3: CASSPTGAREKLFF

J: TRBJ1-2
D: TRBD1
size: NA
V: TRBV5-4
DNA: TGTGCCAGCAGCCCCGGACAGGGACCCTATGGCTACACCTTC
CDR3: CASSPGQGPYGYTF

J: TRBJ1-1
D: NA
size: few
V: TRBV29-1
DNA: TGCAGCGTCGACAGTTTTTTCACTGAAGCTTTCTTT
CDR3: CSVDSFFTEAFF

J: TRBJ2-7
D: NA
size: NA
V: TRBV18
DNA: TGTGCCAGCTCACCACCGCTCGGGGCCTACGAGCAGTACTTC
CDR3: CASSPPLGAYEQYF